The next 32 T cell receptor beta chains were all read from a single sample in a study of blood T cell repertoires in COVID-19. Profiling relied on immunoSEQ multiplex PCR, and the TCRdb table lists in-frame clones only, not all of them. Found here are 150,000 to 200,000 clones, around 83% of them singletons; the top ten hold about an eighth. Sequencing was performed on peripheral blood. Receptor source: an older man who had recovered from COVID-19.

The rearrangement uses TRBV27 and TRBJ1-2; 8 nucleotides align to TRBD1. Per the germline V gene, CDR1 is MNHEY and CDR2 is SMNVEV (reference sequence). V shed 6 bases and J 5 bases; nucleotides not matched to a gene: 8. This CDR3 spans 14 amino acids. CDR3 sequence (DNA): TGTGCCAGCAGAGATCGGACAGGGTCGTATGGCTACACCTTC. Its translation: CASRDRTGSYGYTF.

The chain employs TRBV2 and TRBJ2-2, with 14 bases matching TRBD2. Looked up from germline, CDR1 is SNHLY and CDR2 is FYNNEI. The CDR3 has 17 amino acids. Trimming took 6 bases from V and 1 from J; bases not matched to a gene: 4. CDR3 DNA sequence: TGTGCCAGCAGAATAGGACTAGCGGGAGGGAACACCGGGGAGCTGTTTTTT. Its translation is CASRIGLAGGNTGELFF.

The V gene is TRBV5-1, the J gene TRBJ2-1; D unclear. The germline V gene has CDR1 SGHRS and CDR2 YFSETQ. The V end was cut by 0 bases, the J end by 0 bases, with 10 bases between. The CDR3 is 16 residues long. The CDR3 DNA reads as TGCGCCAGCAGCTTGGTTCTGCGGAGCTCCTACAATGAGCAGTTCTTC. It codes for CASSLVLRSSYNEQFF.

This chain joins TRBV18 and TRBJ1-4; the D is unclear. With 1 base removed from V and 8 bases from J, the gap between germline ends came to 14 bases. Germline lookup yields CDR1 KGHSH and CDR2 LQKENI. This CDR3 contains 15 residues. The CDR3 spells CASSPQEVTEEKLFF. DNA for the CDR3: TGTGCCAGCTCACCACAGGAGGTGACCGAAGAAAAACTGTTTTTT.

CDR3 amino acids: CASSFSQGAYEQYF. CDR3 nucleotides: TGTGCCAGCAGCTTTAGCCAGGGGGCGTACGAGCAGTACTTC. V and J are TRBV7-9 and TRBJ2-7, with TRBD1 matching 8 bases. This CDR3 is built from 14 residues. Trimming removed 3 bases from V and 4 bases from J; junction bases left unmatched: 5. CDR1 and CDR2 (germline): SEHNR, FQNEAQ (reference sequence).

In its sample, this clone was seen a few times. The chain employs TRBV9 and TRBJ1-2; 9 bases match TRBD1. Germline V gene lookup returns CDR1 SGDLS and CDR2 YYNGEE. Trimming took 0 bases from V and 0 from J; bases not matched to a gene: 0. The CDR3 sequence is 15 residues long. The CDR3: CASSVGQGANYGYTF. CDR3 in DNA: TGTGCCAGCAGCGTAGGACAGGGGGCTAACTATGGCTACACCTTC.

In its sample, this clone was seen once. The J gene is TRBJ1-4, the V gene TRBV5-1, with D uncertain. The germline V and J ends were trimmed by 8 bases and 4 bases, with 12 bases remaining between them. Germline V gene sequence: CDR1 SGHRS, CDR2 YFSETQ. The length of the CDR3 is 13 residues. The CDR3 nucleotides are TGCGCCAGTTCCACTTACAGTAATGAAAAACTGTTTTTT. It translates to CASSTYSNEKLFF.

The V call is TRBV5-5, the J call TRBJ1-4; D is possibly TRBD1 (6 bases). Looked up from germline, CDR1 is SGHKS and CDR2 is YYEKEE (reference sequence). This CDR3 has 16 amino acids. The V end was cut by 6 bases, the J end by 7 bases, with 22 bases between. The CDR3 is CASTPVGGAPREKLFF. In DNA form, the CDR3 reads TGTGCCAGCACCCCCGTGGGGGGGGCGCCGCGTGAAAAACTGTTTTTT.

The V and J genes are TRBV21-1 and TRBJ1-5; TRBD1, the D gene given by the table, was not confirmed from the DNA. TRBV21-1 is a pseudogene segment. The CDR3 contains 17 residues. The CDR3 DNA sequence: TGTGCCAGCAGCCTACCGGACAGGGGGCCGCGTCCCCAGCCCCAGCATTTT. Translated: CASSLPDRGPRPQPQHF.

The CDR3 DNA reads TGTGCCAGCAGCCCAAGGACTAGCGGGAGAGCCGGGGAGCTGTTTTTT. It specifies CASSPRTSGRAGELFF. The V call is TRBV9, the J call TRBJ2-2; 13 positions match TRBD2. J lost 6 bases, V lost 4 bases, and 6 bases had no gene match. The CDR3 covers 16 residues. Germline lookup yields CDR1 SGDLS and CDR2 YYNGEE.

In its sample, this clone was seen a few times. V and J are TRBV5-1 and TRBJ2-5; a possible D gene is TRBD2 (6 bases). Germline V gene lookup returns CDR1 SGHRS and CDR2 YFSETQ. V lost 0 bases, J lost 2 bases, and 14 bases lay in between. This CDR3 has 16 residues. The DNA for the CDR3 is TGCGCCAGCAGCTTGGCTCGGGGGAGGCCACAAGAGACCCAGTACTTC. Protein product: CASSLARGRPQETQYF.

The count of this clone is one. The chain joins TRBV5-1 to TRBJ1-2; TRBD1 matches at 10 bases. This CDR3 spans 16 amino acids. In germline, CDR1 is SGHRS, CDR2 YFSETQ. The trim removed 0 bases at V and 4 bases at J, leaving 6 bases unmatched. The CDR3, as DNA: TGCGCCAGCAGCTTGGAAGGACAGGGGGTCGCCTATGGCTACACCTTC. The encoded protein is CASSLEGQGVAYGYTF.

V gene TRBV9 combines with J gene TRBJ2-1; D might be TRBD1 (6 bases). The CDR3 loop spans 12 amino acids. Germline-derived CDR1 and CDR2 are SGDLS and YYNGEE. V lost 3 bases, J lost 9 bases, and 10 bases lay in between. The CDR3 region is CASSEQGGEQFF. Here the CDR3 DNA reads TGTGCCAGCAGCGAACAGGGCGGTGAGCAGTTCTTC.

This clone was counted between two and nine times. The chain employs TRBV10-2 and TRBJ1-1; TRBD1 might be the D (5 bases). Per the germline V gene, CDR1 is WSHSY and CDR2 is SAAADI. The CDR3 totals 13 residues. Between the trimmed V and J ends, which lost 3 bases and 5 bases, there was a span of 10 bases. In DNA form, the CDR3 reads TGCGCCAGCAGTGACAGGGTGGTAACTGAAGCTTTCTTT. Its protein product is CASSDRVVTEAFF.

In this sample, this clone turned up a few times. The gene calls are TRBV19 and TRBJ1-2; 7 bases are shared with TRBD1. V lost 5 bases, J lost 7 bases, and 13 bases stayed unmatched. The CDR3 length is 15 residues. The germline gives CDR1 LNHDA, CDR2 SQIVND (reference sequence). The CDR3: CASSVGQIATSGYTF. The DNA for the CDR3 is TGTGCCAGTAGTGTGGGACAGATTGCGACGTCTGGCTACACCTTC.

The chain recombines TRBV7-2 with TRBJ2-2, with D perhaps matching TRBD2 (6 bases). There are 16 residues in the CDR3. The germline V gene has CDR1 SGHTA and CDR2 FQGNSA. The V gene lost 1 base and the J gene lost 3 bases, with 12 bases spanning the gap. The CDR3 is CASSLGGTRYTGELFF. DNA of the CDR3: TGTGCCAGCAGCTTAGGCGGGACTCGTTACACCGGGGAGCTGTTTTTT. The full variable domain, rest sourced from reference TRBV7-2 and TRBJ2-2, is GAGVSQSPSNKVTEKGKDVELRCDPISGHTALYWYRQSLGQGLEFLIYFQGNSAPDKSGLPSDRFSAERTGGSVSTLTIQRTQQEDSAVYLCASSLGGTRYTGELFFGEGSRLTVL.

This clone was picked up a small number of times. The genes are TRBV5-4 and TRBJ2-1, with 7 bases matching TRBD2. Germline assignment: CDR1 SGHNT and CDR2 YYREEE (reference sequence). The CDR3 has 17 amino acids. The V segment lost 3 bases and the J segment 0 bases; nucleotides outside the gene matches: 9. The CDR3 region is CASSWRASGTSYNEQFF. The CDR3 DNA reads TGTGCCAGCAGCTGGAGGGCTAGCGGAACCTCCTACAATGAGCAGTTCTTC.

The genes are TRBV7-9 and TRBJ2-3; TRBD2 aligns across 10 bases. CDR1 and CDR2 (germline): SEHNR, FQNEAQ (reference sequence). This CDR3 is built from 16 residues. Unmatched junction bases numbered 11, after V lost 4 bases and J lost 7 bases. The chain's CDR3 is CASSSRSGRATNTQYF. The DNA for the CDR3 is TGTGCCAGCAGCTCGAGGAGCGGGAGGGCCACGAATACGCAGTATTTT.

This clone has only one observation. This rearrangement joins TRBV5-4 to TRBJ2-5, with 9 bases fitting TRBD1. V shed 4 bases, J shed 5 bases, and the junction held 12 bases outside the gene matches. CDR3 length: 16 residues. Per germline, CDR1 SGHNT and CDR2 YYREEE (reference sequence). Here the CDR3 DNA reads TGTGCCAGCAGCGCAACTCGTACAGGGGGCCGGGAGACCCAGTACTTC. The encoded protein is CASSATRTGGRETQYF. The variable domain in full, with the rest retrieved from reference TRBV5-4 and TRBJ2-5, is ETGVTQSPTHLIKTRGQQVTLRCSSQSGHNTVSWYQQALGQGPQFIFQYYREEENGRGNFPPRFSGLQFPNYSSELNVNALELDDSALYLCASSATRTGGRETQYFGPGTRLLVL.

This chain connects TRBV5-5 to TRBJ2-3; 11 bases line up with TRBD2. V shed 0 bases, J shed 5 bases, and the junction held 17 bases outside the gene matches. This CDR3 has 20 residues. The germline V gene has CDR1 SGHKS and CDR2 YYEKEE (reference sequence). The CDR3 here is CASSLGSLAGGFARGDTQYF. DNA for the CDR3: TGTGCCAGCAGCTTGGGATCGCTAGCGGGAGGCTTCGCGAGAGGAGATACGCAGTATTTT.

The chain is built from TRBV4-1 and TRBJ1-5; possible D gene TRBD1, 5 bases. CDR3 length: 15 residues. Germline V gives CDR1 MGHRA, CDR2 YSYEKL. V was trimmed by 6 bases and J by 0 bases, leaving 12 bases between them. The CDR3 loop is CASRSQVHSNQPQHF. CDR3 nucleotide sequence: TGCGCCAGCAGGTCACAGGTCCATAGCAATCAGCCCCAGCATTTT.

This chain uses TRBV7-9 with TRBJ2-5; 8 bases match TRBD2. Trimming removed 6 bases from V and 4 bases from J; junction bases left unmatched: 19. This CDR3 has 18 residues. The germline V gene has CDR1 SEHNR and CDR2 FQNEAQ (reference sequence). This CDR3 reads CASSTRMTGGPSRETQYF. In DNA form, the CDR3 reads TGTGCCAGCAGTACCCGGATGACGGGAGGGCCGAGTCGAGAGACCCAGTACTTC.

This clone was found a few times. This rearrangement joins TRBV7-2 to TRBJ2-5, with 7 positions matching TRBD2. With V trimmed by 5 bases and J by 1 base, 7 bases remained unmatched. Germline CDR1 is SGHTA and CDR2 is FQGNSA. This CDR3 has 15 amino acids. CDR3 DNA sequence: TGTGCCAGCAGCCCACGGGAGGTCGGCCAAGAGACCCAGTACTTC. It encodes CASSPREVGQETQYF. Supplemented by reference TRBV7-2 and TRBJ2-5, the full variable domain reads GAGVSQSPSNKVTEKGKDVELRCDPISGHTALYWYRQSLGQGLEFLIYFQGNSAPDKSGLPSDRFSAERTGGSVSTLTIQRTQQEDSAVYLCASSPREVGQETQYFGPGTRLLVL.

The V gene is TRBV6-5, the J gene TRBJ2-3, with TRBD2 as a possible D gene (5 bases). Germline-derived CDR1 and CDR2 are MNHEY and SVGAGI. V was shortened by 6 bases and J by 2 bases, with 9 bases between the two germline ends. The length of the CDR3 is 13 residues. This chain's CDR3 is CASRDLFTDTQYF. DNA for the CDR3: TGTGCCAGCAGGGACTTATTCACAGATACGCAGTATTTT.

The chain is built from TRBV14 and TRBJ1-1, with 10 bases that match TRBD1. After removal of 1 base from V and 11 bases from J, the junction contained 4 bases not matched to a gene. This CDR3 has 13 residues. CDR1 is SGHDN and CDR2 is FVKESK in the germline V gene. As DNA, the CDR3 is TGTGCCAGCAGCCAAGGGACAGGGGGGCCCGCTTTCTTT. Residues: CASSQGTGGPAFF.

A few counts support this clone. The CDR3 DNA reads TGTGCCAGCAGCGTAGGGGAAGGGAGGGCTGGAAACACCATATATTTT. Translation: CASSVGEGRAGNTIYF. V is TRBV9 and J is TRBJ1-3; D gene unclear. Germline lookup yields CDR1 SGDLS and CDR2 YYNGEE. CDR3 length: 16 residues. The V and J ends lost 0 bases and 2 bases respectively, with 12 bases between them.

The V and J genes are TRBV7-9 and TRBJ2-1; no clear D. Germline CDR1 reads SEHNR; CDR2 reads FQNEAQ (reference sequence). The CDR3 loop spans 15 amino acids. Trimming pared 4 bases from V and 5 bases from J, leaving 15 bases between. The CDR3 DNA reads TGTGCCAGCAGCTCTCCAGGTAATGGTGACAATGAGCAGTTCTTC. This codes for CASSSPGNGDNEQFF.

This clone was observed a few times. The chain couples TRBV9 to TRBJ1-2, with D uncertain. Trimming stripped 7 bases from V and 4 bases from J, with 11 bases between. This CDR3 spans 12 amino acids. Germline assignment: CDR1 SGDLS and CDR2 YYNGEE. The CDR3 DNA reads TGTGCCAGCGGTAGCACCCCCTATGGCTACACCTTC. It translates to CASGSTPYGYTF.

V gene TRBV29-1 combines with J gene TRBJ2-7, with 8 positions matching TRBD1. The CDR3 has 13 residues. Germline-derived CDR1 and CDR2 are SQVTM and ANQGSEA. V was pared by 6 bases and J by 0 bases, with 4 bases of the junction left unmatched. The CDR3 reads CSVGTGFSYEQYF. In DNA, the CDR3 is TGCAGCGTGGGGACAGGTTTCTCCTACGAGCAGTACTTC.

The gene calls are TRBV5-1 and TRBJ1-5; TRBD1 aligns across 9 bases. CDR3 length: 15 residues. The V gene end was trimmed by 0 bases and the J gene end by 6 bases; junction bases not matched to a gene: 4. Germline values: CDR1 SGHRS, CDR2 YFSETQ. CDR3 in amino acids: CASSLGVTGGQPQHF. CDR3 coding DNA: TGCGCCAGCAGCTTGGGGGTGACAGGGGGTCAGCCCCAGCATTTT.

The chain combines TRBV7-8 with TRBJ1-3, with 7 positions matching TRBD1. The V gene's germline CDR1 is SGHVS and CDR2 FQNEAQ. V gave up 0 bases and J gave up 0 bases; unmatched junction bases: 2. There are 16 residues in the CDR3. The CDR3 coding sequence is TGTGCCAGCAGCTTAGCGACAGGGCGCTCTGGAAACACCATATATTTT. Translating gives CASSLATGRSGNTIYF.

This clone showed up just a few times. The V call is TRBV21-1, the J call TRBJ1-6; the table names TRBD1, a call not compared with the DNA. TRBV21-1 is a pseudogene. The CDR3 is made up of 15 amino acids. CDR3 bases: TGTGCCAGCAGCATCCTCGGACAGTATAATTCACCCCTCCACTTT. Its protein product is CASSILGQYNSPLHF.